These T cell receptor beta chains were read from a single sample in a study of OX40 agonist ivuxolimab in advanced cancers. Measured with immunoSEQ multiplex PCR; TCRdb has only the in-frame clones, and not every one. The sample lists fewer than 80,000 clones, 83% occurring once. Material: CD4+ or CD8+ T cells sorted from blood, obtained in a trial of the OX40 agonist ivuxolimab. The origin of the receptors is an adult with an advanced solid tumor such as melanoma, head and neck, liver or kidney cancer. CDR3s include the opening cysteine and the closing phenylalanine or tryptophan. The D gene is left open where the match is weak. Clone size appears in some rows only: once, few, many, or a class for an expanded clone.

J,V,D,length,size,DNA,CDR3
TRBJ2-2,TRBV5-1,TRBD1,13,-,TGCGCCGGCGGTGACAGGGCTCCCGGGGAGCTGTTTTTT,CAGGDRAPGELFF
TRBJ2-7,TRBV18,TRBD2,15,-,TGTGCCAGCTCCCCTGGACTAGCGGGGGCCTACGAGCAGTACTTC,CASSPGLAGAYEQYF
TRBJ2-3,TRBV19,-,15,-,TGTGCCAGTAGTACACGGGGACCTAGCACAGATACGCAGTATTTT,CASSTRGPSTDTQYF
TRBJ1-2,TRBV9,TRBD1,14,few,TGTGCCAGCAGCCTCGAGGGACAGGGCTATGGCTACACCTTC,CASSLEGQGYGYTF
TRBJ2-7,TRBV25-1,TRBD1,14,-,TGTGCCAGCAGTGAACGGACAGGAACCTACGAGCAGTACTTC,CASSERTGTYEQYF
TRBJ1-4,TRBV10-3,-,15,-,TGTGCCATCAGTGACCTCCGGGACGGTGGGGAAAAACTGTTTTTT,CAISDLRDGGEKLFF
TRBJ2-3,TRBV6-5,TRBD2,15,-,TGTGCCAGCAGTTACTCGGGACTACCACAAGATACGCAGTATTTT,CASSYSGLPQDTQYF
TRBJ2-3,TRBV7-8,-,14,-,TGTGCCAGCAGCTTAGCGCACTCCACAGATACGCAGTATTTT,CASSLAHSTDTQYF
TRBJ1-1,TRBV25-1,-,14,few,TGTGCCAGCAGTGAATTGAGGGAGAACACTGAAGCTTTCTTT,CASSELRENTEAFF
TRBJ2-3,TRBV5-1,-,11,-,TGCGCCAGCAGCGACACAGATACGCAGTATTTT,CASSDTDTQYF
TRBJ2-1,TRBV2,TRBD2,14,-,TGTGCCAGCAGCGAGCGGGGGGGATACAATGAGCAGTTCTTC,CASSERGGYNEQFF
TRBJ2-7,TRBV4-1,TRBD1,16,-,TGCGCCAGCAGCCAAGAACCGGGACAGGGTATCTACGAGCAGTACTTC,CASSQEPGQGIYEQYF
TRBJ2-1,TRBV6-4,-,15,once,TGTGCCAGCAGTGCCTTTTTAGGGGACCACAATGAGCAGTTCTTC,CASSAFLGDHNEQFF
TRBJ2-2,TRBV7-8,-,11,-,TGTGCCAGCAGCCGGCAGTACGAGCTGTTTTTT,CASSRQYELFF
TRBJ2-1,TRBV18,TRBD2,15,-,TGTGCCAGCTCACCGACTACTAGCGGGGGGGGTGAGCAGTTCTTC,CASSPTTSGGGEQFF
TRBJ2-1,TRBV27,-,15,-,TGTGCCAGCAGTCCAGACAGGCCAGGGTACAATGAGCAGTTCTTC,CASSPDRPGYNEQFF
TRBJ1-1,TRBV7-2,TRBD1,15,-,TGTGCCAGCAGGCCCGGACAGGGACGGGACACTGAAGCTTTCTTT,CASRPGQGRDTEAFF
TRBJ2-2,TRBV29-1,-,13,-,TGCAGCGTTGCCACCCAGGGATCCGGGGAGCTGTTTTTT,CSVATQGSGELFF
TRBJ1-5,TRBV4-1,TRBD1,17,-,TGCGCCAGCAGCCACGCGCCCCTCGGACAGGAAAATCAGCCCCAGCATTTT,CASSHAPLGQENQPQHF
TRBJ2-3,TRBV11-3,-,18,-,TGTGCCAGCAGCCTGGGCCTCCGAGGGGGCGGGGGAGAGGATACGCAGTATTTT,CASSLGLRGGGGEDTQYF
TRBJ1-3,TRBV6-1,-,15,once,TGTGCCAGCAGTGAAACGCAGGGGCTAGGAAACACCATATATTTT,CASSETQGLGNTIYF
TRBJ2-7,TRBV5-4,TRBD1,13,few,TGTGCCAGCAGCTTATGGACAGGGAACGAGCAGTACTTC,CASSLWTGNEQYF
TRBJ2-1,TRBV6-6,-,14,-,TGTGCCAGCAGTTACAGTGGGGCGACAGCCCAGCAGTTCTTC,CASSYSGATAQQFF
TRBJ1-1,TRBV5-4,TRBD1,14,-,TGTGCCAGCAGCTACCGACAGGGGCGTACTGAAGCTTTCTTT,CASSYRQGRTEAFF
TRBJ1-5,TRBV6-6,-,15,-,TGTGCCAGCAGTTTGTCGGTGAATAGCAATCAGCCCCAGCATTTT,CASSLSVNSNQPQHF
TRBJ1-2,TRBV9,-,13,-,TGTGCCAGCAGCGTAGACGTAAACTATGGCTACACCTTC,CASSVDVNYGYTF
TRBJ1-3,TRBV14,-,16,-,TGTGCCAGCAGCCAAGTGAGGATTTCGCTTGGGAACACCATATATTTT,CASSQVRISLGNTIYF
TRBJ1-2,TRBV30,-,11,-,TGTGCCTGGACAGGGAACTATGGCTACACCTTC,CAWTGNYGYTF
TRBJ2-3,TRBV11-2,-,12,-,TGTGCCAGCAGCTTAGGGTTGAATACGCAGTATTTT,CASSLGLNTQYF
TRBJ2-3,TRBV30,-,13,-,TGTGCCTGGGAAGGCCGAAGCACAGATACGCAGTATTTT,CAWEGRSTDTQYF
TRBJ2-7,TRBV28,-,15,-,TGTGCCAGCAGCCCTACGGGACTCCTAATCTACGAGCAGTACTTC,CASSPTGLLIYEQYF
TRBJ1-5,TRBV14,TRBD1,13,-,TGTGCCAGCAGCCAGGACAGGGAACAGCCCCAGCATTTT,CASSQDREQPQHF
TRBJ1-3,TRBV18,TRBD1,16,few,TGTGCCAGCTCACCACTGGGGACAGGTGAAGGAAACACCATATATTTT,CASSPLGTGEGNTIYF
TRBJ1-1,TRBV30,TRBD1,15,-,TGTGCCTGGAGTCCACTGGGACAGGCGAACACTGAAGCTTTCTTT,CAWSPLGQANTEAFF
TRBJ1-6,TRBV7-3,-,14,few,TGTGCCAGCAGCTTAGGGACATCGGGTTCACCCCTCCACTTT,CASSLGTSGSPLHF
TRBJ1-5,TRBV19,-,14,-,TGTGCCAGTAGTATAGAGAAAGACAATCAGCCCCAGCATTTT,CASSIEKDNQPQHF
TRBJ1-5,TRBV28,-,16,few,TGTGCCAGCAGTGAAGGATATAACGTGGGCAATCAGCCCCAGCATTTT,CASSEGYNVGNQPQHF
TRBJ2-3,TRBV28,-,13,once,TGTGCCAGCAGTTTACCGTCCCAAGATACGCAGTATTTT,CASSLPSQDTQYF
TRBJ2-7,TRBV29-1,-,13,-,TGCAGCGTGGCCGGGAGTGCCGTTGAGGAGCAGTACTTC,CSVAGSAVEEQYF
TRBJ2-1,TRBV13,-,12,-,TGTGCCAGCAACTTGCAGGGGTATGAGCAGTTCTTC,CASNLQGYEQFF
TRBJ2-7,TRBV7-2,-,14,-,TGTGCCAGCAGCTTAAATTGGCAGGGGTACGAGCAGTACTTC,CASSLNWQGYEQYF
TRBJ2-1,TRBV7-6,TRBD1,16,-,TGTGCCAGCAGCTCCCGGTCCGGGACAGCTTACAATGAGCAGTTCTTC,CASSSRSGTAYNEQFF
TRBJ1-3,TRBV30,-,14,-,TGTGCCTGGAGAAGTGGCAGCTCTGGAAACACCATATATTTT,CAWRSGSSGNTIYF
TRBJ2-1,TRBV7-9,-,15,-,TGTGCCAGCAGCTTGAGATTTTCCCTCTACAATGAGCAGTTCTTC,CASSLRFSLYNEQFF
TRBJ2-7,TRBV7-3,TRBD2,15,-,TGTGCCAGCAGCCAACAAGCGGGGGAGACCTACGAGCAGTACTTC,CASSQQAGETYEQYF
TRBJ2-3,TRBV18,TRBD2,18,-,TGTGCCAGCTCAGGCACCAGACTAGCGGGGCCCCAGGGAGATACGCAGTATTTT,CASSGTRLAGPQGDTQYF
TRBJ1-6,TRBV7-6,-,15,few,TGTGCCAGCAGCTTAGCGGGCGACTCCAATTCACCCCTCCACTTT,CASSLAGDSNSPLHF
TRBJ1-2,TRBV19,TRBD1,12,few,TGTGCCAGTCTCCGACAGGGAGAGGGCTACACCTTC,CASLRQGEGYTF
TRBJ1-3,TRBV7-2,TRBD1,14,-,TGTGCCAGCAGACGGGACAGCTCTGGAAACACCATATATTTT,CASRRDSSGNTIYF
TRBJ2-3,TRBV18,TRBD1,15,-,TGTGCCAGCTCAAAGTCGACAGGGAGCACAGATACGCAGTATTTT,CASSKSTGSTDTQYF
TRBJ2-2,TRBV18,-,13,-,TGTGCCAGCTCAGGGTCAGACACCGGGGAGCTGTTTTTT,CASSGSDTGELFF
TRBJ1-1,TRBV7-3,-,15,-,TGTGCCAGCAGCTTAACGAGGGCGAGAAAGACTGAAGCTTTCTTT,CASSLTRARKTEAFF
TRBJ2-7,TRBV19,TRBD2,17,-,TGTGCCAGTAGTCTTTACTCCACTAGCGGGGCGACCTACGAGCAGTACTTC,CASSLYSTSGATYEQYF
TRBJ1-4,TRBV9,TRBD1,16,-,TGTGCCAGCAGCGTACGACAGGGTATGCCTAATGAAAAACTGTTTTTT,CASSVRQGMPNEKLFF
TRBJ2-1,TRBV30,TRBD2,15,-,TGTGCCTGGTCCAAGACCCATAGCGGGGGGGATGAGCAGTTCTTC,CAWSKTHSGGDEQFF
TRBJ1-1,TRBV5-1,-,14,-,TGCGCAACCACCCAGGGACATATGAACACTGAAGCTTTCTTT,CATTQGHMNTEAFF
TRBJ1-4,TRBV6-5,-,13,-,TGTGCCAGCAGGCGGGGGATTCATGAAAAACTGTTTTTT,CASRRGIHEKLFF